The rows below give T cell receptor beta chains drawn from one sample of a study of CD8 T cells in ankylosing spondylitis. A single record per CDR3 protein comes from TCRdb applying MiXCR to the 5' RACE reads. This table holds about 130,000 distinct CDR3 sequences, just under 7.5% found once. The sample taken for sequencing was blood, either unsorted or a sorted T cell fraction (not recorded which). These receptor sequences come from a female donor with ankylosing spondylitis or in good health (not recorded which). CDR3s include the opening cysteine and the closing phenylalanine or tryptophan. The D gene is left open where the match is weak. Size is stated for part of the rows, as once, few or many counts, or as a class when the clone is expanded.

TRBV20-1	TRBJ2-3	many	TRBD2	TGCAGTGGAAGAGCGGGGGGGCCCACAGATACGCAGTATTTT	CSGRAGGPTDTQYF
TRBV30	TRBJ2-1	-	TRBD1	TGTGCCTGGAGTGTACAAGGGGGCGAGCAGTTCTTC	CAWSVQGGEQFF
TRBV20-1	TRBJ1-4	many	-	TGCAGTGCTAGGTACGGCGGTTCGGATGAAAAACTGTTTTTT	CSARYGGSDEKLFF
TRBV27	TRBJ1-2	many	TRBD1	TGTGCCAGCAGTCAGGGGGGCTCTGGCTACACCTTC	CASSQGGSGYTF
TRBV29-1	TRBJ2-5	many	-	TGCAGCGTCAGGGCGGGCGAGACCCAGTACTTC	CSVRAGETQYF
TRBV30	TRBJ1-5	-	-	TGTGCCTGGAGTCCTCCGGGGGCCCCCCAGCATTTT	CAWSPPGAPQHF
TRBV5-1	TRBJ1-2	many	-	TGCGCCAGCAGCTTGGACAGGGAAGAGGATGGCTACACCTTC	CASSLDREEDGYTF
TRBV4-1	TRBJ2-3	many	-	TGCGCCAGCAGCCGCCCGCTCTCAAATACGCAGTATTTT	CASSRPLSNTQYF
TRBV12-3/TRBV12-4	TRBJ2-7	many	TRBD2	TGTGCCAGCAGCCTGGGCGGGGGGACCACCTACGAGCAGTACTTC	CASSLGGGTTYEQYF
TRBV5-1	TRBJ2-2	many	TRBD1	TGCGCCAGCAGCTTGGCGGACAGGACGAACACCGGGGAGCTGTTTTTT	CASSLADRTNTGELFF
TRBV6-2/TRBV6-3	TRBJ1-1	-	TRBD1	TGTGCCAGCAGTTTCCTGACAGGGGGCTTGAACACTGAAGCTTTCTTT	CASSFLTGGLNTEAFF
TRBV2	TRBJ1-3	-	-	TGTGCCAGCAGTGAACGGTTCTCTGGAAACACCATATATTTT	CASSERFSGNTIYF
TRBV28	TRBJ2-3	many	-	TGTGCCAGCAGAGTAGGCGGAAACACAGATACGCAGTATTTT	CASRVGGNTDTQYF
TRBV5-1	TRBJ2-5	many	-	TGCGCCAGCAGCTTGGAGGCAGCCCAAGAGACCCAGTACTTC	CASSLEAAQETQYF
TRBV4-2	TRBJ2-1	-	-	TGTGCCAGCAGCCCCGGGATTCACAATGAGCAGTTCTTC	CASSPGIHNEQFF
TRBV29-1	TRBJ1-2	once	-	TGCAGCGTTGATTCCCAGACAGGCGCAACCTATGGCCACACCTTC	CSVDSQTGATYGHTF
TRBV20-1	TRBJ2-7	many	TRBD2	TGCAGTGCTAGACTAGCGGGGGACCACTCCTACGAGCAGTACTTC	CSARLAGDHSYEQYF
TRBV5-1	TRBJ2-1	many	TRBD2	TGCGCCAGCAGCCTACCGGGACTAGCGGTCAATGAGCAGTTCTTC	CASSLPGLAVNEQFF
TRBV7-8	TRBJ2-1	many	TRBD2	TGTGCCAGCAGCTTGAAGCGGGGGTACAATGAGCAGTTCTTC	CASSLKRGYNEQFF
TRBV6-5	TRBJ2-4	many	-	TGTGCCAGCAGTTACATCCCAGGTCGAGGCTCTGCGGAAAACATTCAGTACTTC	CASSYIPGRGSAENIQYF
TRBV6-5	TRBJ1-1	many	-	TGTGCCAGCAGTTATGAAAGTCGCGGGAACACTGAAGCTTTCTTT	CASSYESRGNTEAFF
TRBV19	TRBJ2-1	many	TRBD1	TGTGCCAGTAGTATTGAGGACAGGGGCCACAATGAGCAGTTCTTC	CASSIEDRGHNEQFF
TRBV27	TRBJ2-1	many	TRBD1	TGTGCCAGCAGTTGGGGACAGCAAGGCAATGAGCAGTTCTTC	CASSWGQQGNEQFF
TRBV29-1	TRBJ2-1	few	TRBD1	TGCAGCGCTGCCGGGACAGAATACGATCAGAATGAGCAGTTCTTC	CSAAGTEYDQNEQFF
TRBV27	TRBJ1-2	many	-	TGTGCCAGCAGCCCAGGGATCAACTATGGCTACACCTTC	CASSPGINYGYTF
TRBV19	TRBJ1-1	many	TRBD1	TGTGCCAGTAGTGGAGGACAGGACTATGAAGCTTTCTTT	CASSGGQDYEAFF
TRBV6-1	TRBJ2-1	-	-	TGTGCCAGCTCACAGGGATACAATGAGCAGTTCTTC	CASSQGYNEQFF
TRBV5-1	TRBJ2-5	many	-	TGCGCCAGCAGCCGAGCTGCCAGTATTGGGGAGACCCAGTACTTC	CASSRAASIGETQYF
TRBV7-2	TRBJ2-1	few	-	TGTGCCAGCAGCTCCCGGGTTAGCGCTTCCAATGAGCAGTTCTTC	CASSSRVSASNEQFF
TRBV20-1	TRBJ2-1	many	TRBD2	TGCAGTGCTAGCGGGGGGGTGACTAATGAGCAGTTCTTC	CSASGGVTNEQFF
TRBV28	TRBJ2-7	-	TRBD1	TGTGCCAGCAGTACTCTCCCTCCGGGACAGGGGATCAACGAGCAGTACTTC	CASSTLPPGQGINEQYF
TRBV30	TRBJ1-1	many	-	TGTGCCTGGACGCTGGGGGGTTTTACTGAAGCTTTCTTT	CAWTLGGFTEAFF
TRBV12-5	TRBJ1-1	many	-	TGTGCTAGTGGTTCACCCGACAGGCCGAACACTGAAGCTTTCTTT	CASGSPDRPNTEAFF
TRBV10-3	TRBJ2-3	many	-	TGTGCCATCAGCGACCTTGGACAGACCACAGATACGCAGTATTTT	CAISDLGQTTDTQYF
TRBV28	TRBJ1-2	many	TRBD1	TGTGCCAGCAGTTTAAACAGGGGCTATGGCTACACCTTC	CASSLNRGYGYTF
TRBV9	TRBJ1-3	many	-	TGTGCCAGCAGCGTATACGACGGCCATGGAAACACCATATATTTT	CASSVYDGHGNTIYF
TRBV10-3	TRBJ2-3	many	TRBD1	TGTGCCATCAGTCCTAGGGGGCCTGGGATTGATACGCAGTATTTT	CAISPRGPGIDTQYF